These 26 T cell receptor beta chains share one sample of origin, sequenced in a study of control samples from healthy donors and cancer patients. Only in-frame clones appear in the TCRdb table, and some are missing; sequencing was by immunoSEQ multiplex PCR. The repertoire holds roughly 170,000 clones, with around 92% as singletons. Material: blood. These receptors all stem from a woman aged 40-49 years in good health.

The chain joins TRBV5-1 to TRBJ1-6, with D unresolved. Germline CDR1 and CDR2: SGHRS and YFSETQ. Trimming took off 0 bases at V and 6 bases at J, with 7 bases between the two ends. The CDR3 sequence is 14 residues long. CDR3 in DNA: TGCGCCAGCAGCTTGGACGTAATTAATTCACCCCTCCACTTT. Its protein product is CASSLDVINSPLHF.

The chain links TRBV18 to TRBJ1-3; D is unresolved. CDR3 length: 12 residues. With 9 bases removed from V and 4 bases from J, the gap between germline ends came to 10 bases. Looked up from germline, CDR1 is KGHSH and CDR2 is LQKENI. The CDR3 spells CASHGAGNTIYF. The CDR3 region has the DNA TGTGCCAGTCACGGTGCCGGAAACACCATATATTTT.

The chain couples TRBV5-1 to TRBJ2-3; 9 bases are shared with TRBD2. CDR1 and CDR2 (germline): SGHRS, YFSETQ. This CDR3 spans 16 amino acids. Trimming took 0 bases from V and 6 from J; bases not matched to a gene: 8. The CDR3 DNA sequence: TGCGCCAGCAGCTTGGGAAGCGGGGGGCAGGCGGATACGCAGTATTTT. Translated: CASSLGSGGQADTQYF.

This clone was seen once. Within the sample, other DNA sequences also encode this same CDR3. Here the CDR3 DNA reads TGTGCCAGCAGTTTAGGAGGGTCCTACAATGAGCAGTTCTTC. Its translation is CASSLGGSYNEQFF. The rearrangement uses TRBV27 and TRBJ2-1, with TRBD2 as a possible D gene (6 bases). Germline assignment: CDR1 MNHEY and CDR2 SMNVEV (reference sequence). V was cut by 2 bases and J by 1 base, with 6 bases left in between. This CDR3 has 14 amino acids.

This chain joins TRBV13 and TRBJ2-5; 10 bases are shared with TRBD2. Germline trimming cut 4 bases from V and 4 bases from J; bases unmatched to any gene: 6. Germline values: CDR1 PRHDT, CDR2 FYEKMQ (reference sequence). This CDR3 spans 15 amino acids. The CDR3 spells CASSSAGGRGETQYF. In DNA, the CDR3 is TGTGCCAGCAGCTCAGCGGGGGGGCGTGGAGAGACCCAGTACTTC.

This clone was seen just once. Other DNA sequences in the same sample also yield this CDR3. This chain connects TRBV12-3 or TRBV12-4 to TRBJ2-5, with 8 bases matching TRBD1. V lost 6 bases to trimming and J lost 4 bases; unmatched junction nucleotides: 4. This CDR3 has 13 residues. The CDR3 region is CASSRQGRETQYF. The CDR3 DNA sequence: TGTGCCAGCAGCCGACAGGGGCGAGAGACCCAGTACTTC.

The chain's CDR3 is CASSIGTLYEQYF. The CDR3 bases are TGTGCCAGCAGTATAGGGACTCTCTACGAGCAGTACTTC. The V and J genes are TRBV27 and TRBJ2-7, with D possibly being TRBD2 (6 bases). V shed 5 bases and J shed 3 bases, with 11 bases lying between them. The CDR3 runs to 13 residues. CDR1 and CDR2 from the germline V gene are MNHEY and SMNVEV (reference sequence).

This sequence joins TRBV10-3 and TRBJ2-3; 7 bases align to TRBD2. The V segment lost 10 bases and the J segment 3 bases; nucleotides outside the gene matches: 10. The CDR3 extends over 14 amino acids. Germline CDR1 and CDR2: ENHRY and SYGVKD. The DNA for the CDR3 is TGTGCCACAGCGGGGCTAGCGGTAACAGATACGCAGTATTTT. Residues: CATAGLAVTDTQYF.

This clone is a singleton in its sample. The rearrangement uses TRBV9 and TRBJ1-1, with a possible D match to TRBD1 (6 bases). Trimming left V 4 bases short and J 2 bases short, with 9 bases between. CDR3 length: 13 residues. CDR1 is SGDLS, CDR2 YYNGEE, per germline. CDR3 loop: CASSLDSNTEAFF. The CDR3 region has the DNA TGTGCCAGCAGCCTGGACAGTAACACTGAAGCTTTCTTT.

CDR3 sequence: CASSYGGQYSGNTIYF. CDR3 nucleotides: TGTGCCAGCAGTTACGGGGGACAGTACTCTGGAAACACCATATATTTT. The rearrangement links TRBV6-5 to TRBJ1-3; TRBD1 matches 7 bases. CDR1 and CDR2 from the germline V gene are MNHEY and SVGAGI. CDR3 length equals 16 residues. The trim removed 2 bases at V and 0 bases at J, leaving 4 bases unmatched.

CDR3 sequence reads: CASSQWEGGSEQYF. For the CDR3, the DNA is TGTGCCAGCAGCCAGTGGGAGGGTGGTAGCGAGCAGTACTTC. The chain links TRBV3-1 (or the pseudogene TRBV3-2) to TRBJ2-7, with 7 positions matching TRBD2. Germline V gene data show CDR1 as LGHDT and CDR2 as YNNKEL (reference sequence). V was clipped by 3 bases and J by 6 bases; unmatched bases: 8. There are 14 residues in the CDR3.

The chain has TRBV5-1 and TRBJ2-7; D unclear. V was shortened by 0 bases and J by 6 bases, with 13 bases between the two germline ends. This CDR3 has 14 amino acids. Germline CDR1 SGHRS, CDR2 YFSETQ. The CDR3 DNA is TGCGCCAGCAGCTTGGATTCTACCCGGACCGAGCAGTACTTC. This gives the protein CASSLDSTRTEQYF.

This clone turned up a few times. The CDR3: CASSWLGNYGYTF. CDR3 nucleotide sequence: TGTGCCAGCAGCTGGTTGGGGAACTATGGCTACACCTTC. V is TRBV7-9 and J is TRBJ1-2; D gene uncertain. Per the germline V gene, CDR1 is SEHNR and CDR2 is FQNEAQ (reference sequence). Trimming cost V 4 bases and J 2 bases, with 8 bases left between them. This CDR3 region has 13 residues. Full variable domain (remainder filled in from reference TRBV7-9 and TRBJ1-2): DTGVSQNPRHKITKRGQNVTFRCDPISEHNRLYWYRQTLGQGPEFLTYFQNEAQLEKSRLLSDRFSAERPKGSFSTLEIQRTEQGDSAMYLCASSWLGNYGYTFGSGTRLTVV.

The genes are TRBV19 and TRBJ1-5; possibly TRBD1 for D (5 bases). Germline V gene data show CDR1 as LNHDA and CDR2 as SQIVND (reference sequence). The V end was cut by 4 bases, the J end by 2 bases, with 12 bases between. This CDR3 is built from 15 residues. The CDR3 is CASSSRGDRNQPQHF. CDR3 bases: TGTGCCAGTAGTAGCCGAGGGGATCGCAATCAGCCCCAGCATTTT.

V usage is TRBV3-1 (or the pseudogene TRBV3-2) and J usage is TRBJ1-3; 9 bases align to TRBD1. The CDR3 runs to 16 residues. Germline V lookup: CDR1 LGHDT, CDR2 YNNKEL (reference sequence). V lost 3 bases, J lost 1 base, and 4 bases stayed unmatched. DNA of the CDR3: TGTGCCAGCAGCCAGTTACAGGGGGCGTCTGGAAACACCATATATTTT. It translates to CASSQLQGASGNTIYF.

The rearrangement links TRBV18 to TRBJ2-3, with D unclear. This CDR3 comprises 13 residues. Germline-derived CDR1 and CDR2 are KGHSH and LQKENI. V was clipped by 3 bases and J by 1 base, with 5 bases between them. CDR3 sequence (DNA): TGTGCCAGCTCACCCCGGGGCACAGATACGCAGTATTTT. This gives the protein CASSPRGTDTQYF.

This clone was picked up a small number of times. J is TRBJ1-4 and V is TRBV7-6, with 7 bases fitting TRBD1. From germline, CDR1 is SGHVS and CDR2 FNYEAQ. The CDR3 runs 16 residues. With 5 bases clipped from V and 0 bases from J, the junction kept 6 bases outside the gene matches. The CDR3 loop is CASSPDRSATNEKLFF. The DNA for the CDR3 is TGTGCCAGCAGCCCGGACAGGAGTGCAACTAATGAAAAACTGTTTTTT.

The chain combines TRBV5-4 with TRBJ1-4, with 7 nucleotides matching TRBD1. CDR3 length equals 16 residues. J lost 5 bases, V lost 0 bases, and 7 bases had no gene match. Germline values: CDR1 SGHNT, CDR2 YYREEE (reference sequence). In DNA form, the CDR3 reads TGTGCCAGCAGCTTGGAGGGGAGGGGGCCCAATGAAAAACTGTTTTTT. Translating gives CASSLEGRGPNEKLFF.

This clone was observed once. This chain uses TRBV24-1 with TRBJ2-1; unclear D gene. CDR1 is KGHDR, CDR2 SFDVKD, per germline. This CDR3 region has 15 residues. The germline V and J ends were trimmed by 2 bases and 0 bases, with 7 bases remaining between them. CDR3 DNA sequence: TGTGCCACCAGTGATTCCGGAAGCTCCTACAATGAGCAGTTCTTC. Translating gives CATSDSGSSYNEQFF.

V and J are TRBV4-1 and TRBJ1-1; a weak D match, TRBD1 (6 bases). Germline V gene data show CDR1 as MGHRA and CDR2 as YSYEKL. Trimming took off 6 bases at V and 8 bases at J, with 16 bases between the two ends. The CDR3 spans 13 residues. As DNA, the CDR3 is TGCGCCAGCAGGAACAGACAGGATTCAGAAGCTTTCTTT. Its protein is CASRNRQDSEAFF.

This clone was seen once. The chain carries TRBV27 and TRBJ1-6; D is unresolved. V was shortened by 6 bases and J by 0 bases, with 6 bases between the two germline ends. Per germline, CDR1 MNHEY and CDR2 SMNVEV (reference sequence). The CDR3 is 14 amino acids. The CDR3 nucleotides read TGTGCCAGCAGCCCAGCCTCCTATAATTCACCCCTCCACTTT. Protein product: CASSPASYNSPLHF.

J is TRBJ2-3 and V is TRBV10-3, with D tentatively TRBD2 (5 bases). V was trimmed by 2 bases and J by 4 bases, leaving 22 bases between them. Germline V gene sequence: CDR1 ENHRY, CDR2 SYGVKD. The CDR3 spans 18 residues. The CDR3 DNA reads as TGTGCCATCAGTGAGCCCTCGGGAACGGTGATGAATGCAGATACGCAGTATTTT. Amino acid sequence: CAISEPSGTVMNADTQYF.

The CDR3 nucleotides are TGTGCCATCAGTGGAGAGGGTAGGTCCTACGAGCAGTACTTC. This encodes CAISGEGRSYEQYF. The V gene is TRBV10-3, the J gene TRBJ2-7, with a tentative D call TRBD2 (5 bases). V dropped 4 bases and J dropped 1 base, with 11 bases sitting between them. This CDR3 spans 14 amino acids. CDR1 ENHRY and CDR2 SYGVKD come from the germline V gene.

The chain carries TRBV25-1 and TRBJ1-2; D possibly corresponds to TRBD1 (5 bases). Germline CDR1 is MGHDK and CDR2 is SYGVNS. The V end was cut by 3 bases, the J end by 5 bases, with 13 bases between. The CDR3 loop spans 14 amino acids. The DNA of the CDR3 is TGTGCCAGCAGTGAGGCAGGACATCCTTATGGCTACACCTTC. This encodes CASSEAGHPYGYTF.

The chain is built from TRBV5-1 and TRBJ1-2; 10 bases match TRBD1. CDR1 is SGHRS, CDR2 YFSETQ, per germline. This CDR3 region has 13 residues. With V trimmed by 3 bases and J by 6 bases, 2 bases remained unmatched. The CDR3 bases are TGCGCCAGCAGCTCCGGGACAGGGGATGGCTACACCTTC. As protein: CASSSGTGDGYTF.

The sample holds one count of this clone. The chain has TRBV12-3 or TRBV12-4 and TRBJ1-2; D call uncertain. The ends were cut back, 6 bases at V and 4 bases at J, with 12 bases in the middle. This CDR3 has 13 residues. The CDR3 region has the DNA TGTGCCAGCAGCCTCGGAGGGCCCTATGGCTACACCTTC. Translation gives CASSLGGPYGYTF.